This TCR beta chain was recovered during a study of blood T cell repertoires in COVID-19. Profiling relied on immunoSEQ multiplex PCR, and the TCRdb table lists in-frame clones only, not all of them. The repertoire holds 300,000 to 400,000 clones, with around 88% as singletons. The V gene lost 6 bases and the J gene lost 0 bases, with 12 bases spanning the gap. The CDR3 covers 15 residues. Looked up from germline, CDR1 is MNHEY and CDR2 is SVGEGT. Sequencing was carried out using peripheral blood. The rearrangement joins TRBV6-2 or TRBV6-3 to TRBJ1-5; TRBD1 is a possible D gene (6 bases). This clonotype was sampled from a woman aged 55-69 years with COVID-19, enrolled during active disease. CDR3 in amino acids: CASSRTVYSNQPQHF. The CDR3 DNA reads TGTGCCAGCAGCCGGACAGTTTATAGCAATCAGCCCCAGCATTTT.